This T cell receptor beta chain emerged from a study of cytomegalovirus exposure and HLA in healthy donors. Details on this clone: No antigen is known for it.

The CDR3 is 15 residues long. Germline V gene data show CDR1 as SEHNR and CDR2 as FQNEAQ (reference sequence). V was clipped by 1 base and J by 4 bases, with 11 bases between them. The study, taken as a whole, reports: Most TCR beta V segments were productive about 87% or about 30% of the time in an earlier analysis. Roughly uniform sequencing depth across donors was assumed, possibly incorrectly. In all likelihood, a cluster of highly shared sequence variants was a sequencing artifact.

The study ran its PCR with 60 Vbeta and 13 Jbeta primers. The assay was immunoSEQ multiplex PCR, and TCRdb's table has in-frame clones only and misses some. The sample table includes roughly 35,000 clones. Sequencing used PBMCs. The origin of this receptor is a woman between 35 and 50 years old in good health and CMV-seropositive. V usage is TRBV7-9 and J usage is TRBJ1-5; TRBD1 might be the D (6 bases). The CDR3 region is CASSLDWQGNQPQHF. The CDR3 DNA reads as TGTGCCAGCAGCTTAGATTGGCAGGGGAATCAGCCCCAGCATTTT.